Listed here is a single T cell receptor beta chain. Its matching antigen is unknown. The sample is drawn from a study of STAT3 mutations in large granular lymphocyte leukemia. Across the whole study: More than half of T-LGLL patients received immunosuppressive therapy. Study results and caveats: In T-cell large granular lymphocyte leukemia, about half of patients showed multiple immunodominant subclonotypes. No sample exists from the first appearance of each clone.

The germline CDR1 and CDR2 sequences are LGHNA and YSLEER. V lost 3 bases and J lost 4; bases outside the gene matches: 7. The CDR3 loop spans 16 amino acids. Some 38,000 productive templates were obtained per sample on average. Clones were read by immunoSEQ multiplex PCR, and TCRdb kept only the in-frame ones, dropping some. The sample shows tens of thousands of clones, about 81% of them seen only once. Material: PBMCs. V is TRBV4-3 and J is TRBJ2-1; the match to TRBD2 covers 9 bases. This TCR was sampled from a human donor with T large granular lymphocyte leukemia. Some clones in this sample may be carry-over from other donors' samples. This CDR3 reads CASSQDSGGGYNEQFF. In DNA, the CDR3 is TGCGCCAGCAGCCAGGATAGCGGGGGAGGGTACAATGAGCAGTTCTTC.